This T cell receptor (beta chain) originates from a study of T cell responses to AZD1222 COVID-19 vaccine. Whole-study findings and limits: Clonal diversity may have been underestimated in mostly white British donors. Seropositivity was recorded at baseline in only a handful of AZD1222 recipients. Researchers took repertoire samples only after the peak T cell response had come.

This CDR3 spans 13 amino acids. V was cut by 0 bases and J by 3 bases, with 5 bases left in between. CDR1 is LGHDT and CDR2 is YNNKEL in the germline V gene (reference sequence). Of note for this clone: What it binds is unknown.

Assay used: immunoSEQ multiplex PCR; TCRdb lists only in-frame clones, some missing. This table has 65,000 to 85,000 clones, about 80% appearing once. This specimen consisted of peripheral blood, obtained 28 days after the second AZD1222 dose. This clonotype originated in an adult who received the AZD1222 COVID-19 vaccine. V and J are TRBV3-1 (or the pseudogene TRBV3-2) and TRBJ1-2; tentatively, D is TRBD1 (5 bases). The CDR3 DNA reads TGTGCCAGCAGCCAAGAGACAGACTATGGCTACACCTTC. Translating it yields CASSQETDYGYTF.